Shown below are 14 T cell receptor beta chains from a single sample sequenced in a study of identical twins. TCRdb reprocessed the 5' RACE reads with MiXCR, giving one entry per CDR3 protein. The sample includes fewer than 550,000 distinct CDR3 sequences, roughly an eighth of them seen just once. This sample also appeared in a second study, on yellow fever vaccine responses in identical twins.

The material sequenced was CD4+ T cells sorted from blood. Every receptor here comes from a woman aged 18-29 years in good health.

The rearrangement joins TRBV6-2 or TRBV6-3 to TRBJ2-7, with TRBD1 matching over 7 bases. Germline CDR1 and CDR2: MNHEY and SVGEGT. The CDR3 consists of 15 residues. The V segment lost 8 bases and the J segment 1 base; nucleotides outside the gene matches: 11. The CDR3 here is CASHGTAAGSYEQYF. As DNA, the CDR3 is TGTGCCAGCCATGGGACAGCCGCCGGGTCCTACGAGCAGTACTTC.

In this sample, this clonotype turned up many times. The chain couples TRBV10-3 to TRBJ2-1; D gene ambiguous. This CDR3 is 14 amino acids long. Germline V gene sequence: CDR1 ENHRY, CDR2 SYGVKD. Trimming took 6 bases from V and 0 from J, leaving 9 bases between them. The CDR3 sequence is CAIRDTSSYNEQFF. The CDR3 region has the DNA TGTGCCATCAGAGACACAAGCTCCTACAATGAGCAGTTCTTC.

The rearrangement links TRBV5-1 to TRBJ2-7; 7 nucleotides agree with TRBD2. Germline V gene sequence: CDR1 SGHRS, CDR2 YFSETQ. The CDR3 consists of 14 residues. V was clipped by 0 bases and J by 3 bases; unmatched bases: 3. This CDR3 reads CASSLDGLDYEQYF. DNA for the CDR3: TGCGCCAGCAGCTTGGATGGACTAGACTACGAGCAGTACTTC.

At least ten counts were recorded for this clonotype. This chain uses TRBV29-1 with TRBJ2-7; D remains ambiguous. Germline-derived CDR1 and CDR2 are SQVTM and ANQGSEA. The CDR3 spans 12 residues. Deletions cut 4 bases from V and 1 base from J, with 8 bases between. DNA of the CDR3: TGCAGCGTTGTCGTCTTTTCCTACGAGCAGTACTTC. Translation: CSVVVFSYEQYF.

In its sample, this clonotype was seen a few times. The chain is built from TRBV7-2 and TRBJ2-2; 8 nucleotides agree with TRBD2. V trimming: 2 bases; J trimming: 5 bases; junction bases outside the gene matches: 4. The CDR3 runs 15 residues. Germline V lookup: CDR1 SGHTA, CDR2 FQGNSA. The CDR3 loop is CASSLKTGGTGELFF. The CDR3 DNA reads as TGTGCCAGCAGCTTAAAGACGGGGGGGACCGGGGAGCTGTTTTTT.

This clonotype was recorded many times. The chain links TRBV12-3 or TRBV12-4 to TRBJ2-7; D not certain. The CDR3 totals 13 residues. Trimming removed 5 bases from V and 1 base from J, with 9 bases in between. The CDR3 DNA reads as TGTGCCAGCAGTAACCACCGGTCCTACGAGCAGTACTTC. Protein: CASSNHRSYEQYF.

In regard to this clonotype: The junction does not match germline at one end; this may be a read error. The V and J genes are TRBV7-7 and TRBJ2-5, with a possible D match to TRBD1 (6 bases). CDR1 and CDR2 (germline): SSHAT, FNYEAQ (reference sequence). The CDR3 is made up of 16 amino acids. The CDR3 is CASSLAPDSAFGTQYF. The CDR3 DNA follows: TGTGCTAGCAGCTTAGCCCCGGACAGTGCCTTTGGGACCCAGTACTTC.

A few counts support this clonotype. The V gene is TRBV3-1, the J gene TRBJ2-6, with D perhaps TRBD2 (5 bases). Trimming pared 6 bases from V and 0 bases from J, leaving 6 bases between. The CDR3 extends over 14 amino acids. CDR1 is LGHDT and CDR2 is YNNKEL in the germline V gene (reference sequence). CDR3 coding DNA: TGTGCCAGCAGGGAGGACTCTGGGGCCAACGTCCTGACTTTC. Its protein is CASREDSGANVLTF.

This clonotype was found a few times. The gene calls are TRBV20-1 and TRBJ2-7; D possibly corresponds to TRBD2 (6 bases). The CDR3 loop spans 15 amino acids. The germline gives CDR1 DFQATT, CDR2 SNEGSKA (reference sequence). V lost 0 bases and J 3 bases, leaving 15 bases between the germline ends. The CDR3 DNA reads TGCAGTGCTAGAGATGGGGCGGGATGGGGCTACGAGCAGTACTTC. Amino acid sequence: CSARDGAGWGYEQYF.

This clonotype occurred many times. The genes are TRBV4-1 and TRBJ1-1; no clear D. V was cut by 0 bases and J by 0 bases, with 8 bases left in between. The CDR3 runs to 15 residues. Germline loops: CDR1 MGHRA, CDR2 YSYEKL. CDR3 region: CASSQENGVNTEAFF. CDR3 sequence (DNA): TGCGCCAGCAGCCAAGAGAATGGAGTGAACACTGAAGCTTTCTTT.

This clonotype was counted ten times or more. The chain links TRBV9 to TRBJ2-2; the D is unclear. The germline V and J ends were trimmed by 0 bases and 8 bases, with 5 bases remaining between them. This CDR3 has 12 residues. Germline CDR1 reads SGDLS; CDR2 reads YYNGEE. The CDR3 DNA reads TGTGCCAGCAGCGTAGTTAGGGGGGAGCTGTTTTTT. Protein: CASSVVRGELFF.

The V call is TRBV5-1, the J call TRBJ2-7, with a possible D match to TRBD2 (6 bases). The CDR3 is 16 amino acids. V was clipped by 0 bases and J by 1 base, with 14 bases between them. The germline V gene encodes CDR1 SGHRS and CDR2 YFSETQ. In DNA form, the CDR3 reads TGCGCCAGCAGCTTGGCGCTTAGCGGAACTTCCTACGAGCAGTACTTC. This translates into CASSLALSGTSYEQYF. Together with reference TRBV5-1 and TRBJ2-7, the CDR3 gives the full variable domain: KAGVTQTPRYLIKTRGQQVTLSCSPISGHRSVSWYQQTPGQGLQFLFEYFSETQRNKGNFPGRFSGRQFSNSRSEMNVSTLELGDSALYLCASSLALSGTSYEQYFGPGTRLTVT.

This clonotype was counted ten times or more. The V and J genes are TRBV7-9 and TRBJ2-3, with D tentatively TRBD2 (5 bases). The CDR3 extends over 13 amino acids. Germline CDR1 is SEHNR and CDR2 is FQNEAQ (reference sequence). Between the trimmed V and J ends, which lost 10 bases and 4 bases, there was a span of 15 bases. CDR3 sequence reads: CATEVRGSDTQYF. The CDR3 DNA reads as TGTGCCACCGAGGTCCGGGGTTCAGATACGCAGTATTTT.

This clonotype has just a few counts. This rearrangement joins TRBV20-1 to TRBJ2-4; D not resolved. The CDR3 has 15 amino acids. Germline CDR1 reads DFQATT; CDR2 reads SNEGSKA (reference sequence). The V end lost 5 bases, the J end lost 1 base, and 15 bases lay between the germline ends. CDR3 region: CSAVPGDPAKNIQYF. The DNA for the CDR3 is TGCAGTGCTGTCCCAGGCGACCCGGCCAAAAACATTCAGTACTTC.